The present entry profiles one T cell receptor (beta chain) with its context. The sample originates from a study of control samples from healthy donors and cancer patients. Using immunoSEQ multiplex PCR, the repertoire was profiled, and TCRdb retains in-frame clones only, with some absent. Of approximately 90,000 clones listed, approximately 90% are singletons. Deletions cut 1 base from V and 4 bases from J, with 10 bases between. Germline V gene data show CDR1 as LGHDT and CDR2 as YNNKEL (reference sequence). The CDR3 is made up of 14 amino acids. J is TRBJ1-1 and V is TRBV3-1 (or the pseudogene TRBV3-2), with D uncertain. The sequence derives from a woman aged 65 to 85 in good health. The sample taken for sequencing was blood. The CDR3 nucleotides read TGTGCCAGCAGCCAAGTGACGGGGATCACTGAAGCTTTCTTT. Encoded protein: CASSQVTGITEAFF.